A selection of T cell receptor beta chains follows, all from one sample in a study of blood T cell repertoires in COVID-19. The assay was immunoSEQ multiplex PCR, and TCRdb's table has in-frame clones only and misses some. This repertoire shows 310,000 or so clones, 88% found once; its top ten account for approximately 10%. The material sequenced was peripheral blood. Receptors were obtained from a woman in her twenties or thirties with COVID-19, enrolled during active disease. Each CDR3 is given with its conserved first and last residue. Fields, in order: J gene, CDR3 length, clone size, V gene, D gene, CDR3 protein, CDR3 DNA. D genes are given only for firm matches. Clone size is stated in some rows and not others, as once, few, many or a class when expanded.

>TRBJ2-5|18|-|TRBV7-9|-
CASSPPKILQGSVQTQYF
TGTGCCAGCAGCCCACCAAAAATTCTACAGGGATCCGTTCAGACCCAGTACTTC
>TRBJ2-7|16|-|TRBV28|-
CASSFPPGASSYEQYF
TGTGCCAGCAGTTTTCCCCCAGGGGCAAGCTCCTACGAGCAGTACTTC
>TRBJ2-1|10|-|TRBV20-1|-
CSARAWAQFF
TGCAGTGCTAGAGCGTGGGCGCAGTTCTTC
>TRBJ2-7|14|few|TRBV5-1|TRBD1
CASSVRDRGHEQYF
TGCGCCAGCAGTGTTCGGGACAGGGGCCACGAGCAGTACTTC
>TRBJ2-2|17|-|TRBV19|TRBD1
CASSKTGTGLGTGELFF
TGTGCCAGTAGTAAAACCGGGACAGGGCTAGGGACCGGGGAGCTGTTTTTT
>TRBJ1-1|13|-|TRBV4-3|-
CASSQVVNTEAFF
TGCGCCAGCAGCCAAGTCGTGAACACTGAAGCTTTCTTT
>TRBJ1-6|15|few|TRBV28|TRBD1
CASSLRQGRNSPLHF
TGTGCCAGCAGTTTAAGACAGGGCCGTAATTCACCCCTCCACTTT
>TRBJ2-4|18|-|TRBV4-1|-
CASSQDRSLASLKNIQYF
TGCGCCAGCAGCCAAGATAGGTCCCTAGCGAGTCTCAAAAACATTCAGTACTTC
>TRBJ2-1|14|-|TRBV13|-
CASSLGLAANEQFF
TGTGCCAGCAGCTTAGGCTTAGCCGCCAATGAGCAGTTCTTC
>TRBJ2-7|14|-|TRBV7-9|-
CASSPDSLFYEQYF
TGTGCCAGCAGCCCCGACAGTTTATTCTACGAGCAGTACTTC